The 5 T cell receptor beta chains reported below all come from one sample, sequenced in a study of shared clonotypes between healthy human individuals (TCRdb year 2020). The library was obtained by the immunoSEQ multiplex PCR assay. Not all clones reach the TCRdb copy of this immuneACCESS table, which keeps in-frame sequences only. Checked studies attribute under half of the gap to unresolved V genes and leave the rest unexplained. The sample profile shows 2 million to 3 million clones; approximately 93% of them were found once. About 0.34% of the sample is held by the ten biggest clonotypes. Specimen: naive CD4+ T cells from PBMCs. Explained via the paper, the cell subset or site label denotes: CD45RA+ positively selected. The receptors stem from a man aged 18 to 29 in good health. Some clones in this sample may be carry-over from other donors' samples.

The chain is built from TRBV18 and TRBJ2-1, with 10 positions matching TRBD1. This CDR3 contains 15 residues. CDR1 and CDR2 (germline): KGHSH, LQKENI. The ends lost 6 bases at V and 5 bases at J; junction bases unmatched: 7. In DNA form, the CDR3 reads TGTGCCAGCTCCCCCGGGACAGGGGCTAACAATGAGCAGTTCTTC. Amino acids: CASSPGTGANNEQFF.

V and J are TRBV11-3 and TRBJ2-5; D gene ambiguous. Germline V lookup: CDR1 SGHNT, CDR2 YENEEA. The CDR3 sequence is 15 residues long. Trimming took 1 base from V and 4 from J, leaving 13 bases between them. The CDR3 sequence: CASSLGGLGRETQYF. CDR3 nucleotides: TGTGCCAGCAGCTTAGGGGGTCTGGGCAGAGAGACCCAGTACTTC.

The rearrangement uses TRBV11-2 and TRBJ2-6, with 7 bases fitting TRBD1. V lost 1 base, J lost 0 bases, and 6 bases stayed unmatched. The CDR3 has 18 amino acids. Looked up from germline, CDR1 is SGHAT and CDR2 is FQNNGV. DNA of the CDR3: TGTGCCAGCAGCTTAGGGCCGGGACAGTACTCTGGGGCCAACGTCCTGACTTTC. Residues: CASSLGPGQYSGANVLTF.

With respect to this clone: This specimen includes other DNA sequences encoding the same CDR3. The chain carries TRBV11-2 and TRBJ2-5; the D is unclear. The CDR3 length is 13 residues. Germline lookup yields CDR1 SGHAT and CDR2 FQNNGV. V was clipped by 5 bases and J by 2 bases, with 9 bases between them. Written as DNA, the CDR3 is TGTGCCAGCAGCCCCGGGTCTCAAGAGACCCAGTACTTC. It translates to CASSPGSQETQYF.

This chain uses TRBV7-2 with TRBJ2-7, with 9 bases matching TRBD2. Trimming took 2 bases from V and 4 from J; bases not matched to a gene: 6. The V gene's germline CDR1 is SGHTA and CDR2 FQGNSA. This CDR3 comprises 15 residues. The DNA for the CDR3 is TGTGCCAGCAGCTTATCGTCGGCGGGAGGGTACGAGCAGTACTTC. Encoded protein: CASSLSSAGGYEQYF. Using reference TRBV7-2 and TRBJ2-7 for the parts outside the CDR3, the full variable domain is GAGVSQSPSNKVTEKGKDVELRCDPISGHTALYWYRQSLGQGLEFLIYFQGNSAPDKSGLPSDRFSAERTGGSVSTLTIQRTQQEDSAVYLCASSLSSAGGYEQYFGPGTRLTVT.